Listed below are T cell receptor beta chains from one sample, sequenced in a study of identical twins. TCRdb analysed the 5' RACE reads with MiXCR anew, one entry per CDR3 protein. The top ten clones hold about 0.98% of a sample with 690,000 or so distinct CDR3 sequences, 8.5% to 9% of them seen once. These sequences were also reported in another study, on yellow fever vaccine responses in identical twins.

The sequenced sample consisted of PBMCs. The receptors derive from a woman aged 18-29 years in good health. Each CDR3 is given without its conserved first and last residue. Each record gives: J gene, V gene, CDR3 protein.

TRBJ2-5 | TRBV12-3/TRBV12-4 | ASRLRDFGKETQY
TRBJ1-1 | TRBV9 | ASSARQGEGKAF
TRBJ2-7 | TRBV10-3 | AISETADSYEQY
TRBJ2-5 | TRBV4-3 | ASSQGATNQETQY
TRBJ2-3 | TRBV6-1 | ASSLTGTSTDTQY
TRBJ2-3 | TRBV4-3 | ASSQEGQGWADTQY
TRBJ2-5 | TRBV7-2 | ASSLPNQETQY
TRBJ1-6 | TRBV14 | ASSHGRGNNSPLH
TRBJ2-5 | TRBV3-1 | ASSQELAPGGETQY
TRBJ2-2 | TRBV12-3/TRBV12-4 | ASSPWGGIGELF
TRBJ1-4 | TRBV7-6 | ASSTRQTSNEKLF
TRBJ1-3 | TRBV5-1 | ASSVQGSGNTIY
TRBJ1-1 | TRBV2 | ASRRQGNTEAF
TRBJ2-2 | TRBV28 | ASRDRGGTGELF
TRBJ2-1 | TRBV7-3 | ASSWGQGVGYNEQF
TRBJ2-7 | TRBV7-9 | ASSLALGEQY
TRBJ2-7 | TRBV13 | ASSLARTFGSYEQY
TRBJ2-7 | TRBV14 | ASSQGQRLASGRRKIYEQY
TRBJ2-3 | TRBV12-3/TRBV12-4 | ASSLGGAEGGTQY
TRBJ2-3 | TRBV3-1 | ASSQAGAGLPGDTQY
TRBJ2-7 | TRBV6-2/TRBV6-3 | ASTPVGAGSYEQY
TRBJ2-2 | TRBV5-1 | ASSLQGTIITGELF
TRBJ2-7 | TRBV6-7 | ASSYSKGYPAGGWEQY
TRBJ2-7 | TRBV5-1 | ASSPTWGGTYEQY
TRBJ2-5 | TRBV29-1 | SLSRGLAGPETQY
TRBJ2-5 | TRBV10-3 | AISGRLAEPSQETQY
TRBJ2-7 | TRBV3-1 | ASSQAVVGSYEQY
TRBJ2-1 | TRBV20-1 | SARDRAPWGTYNEQF
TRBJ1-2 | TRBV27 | ASWTGSNYGYT
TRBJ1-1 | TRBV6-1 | ASRQTGPNEAF
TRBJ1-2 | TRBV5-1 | ASSENQGLVDGYT
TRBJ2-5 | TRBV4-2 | ASSQEGGLSVETQY
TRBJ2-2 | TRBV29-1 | SVEDLSTGELF
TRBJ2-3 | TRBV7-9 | ASSNPGLPVDTQY
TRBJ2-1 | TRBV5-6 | ASSEGAGGEQF
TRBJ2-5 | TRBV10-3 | AISEGTSGDQQETQY
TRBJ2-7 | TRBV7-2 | ASSLAYPSYGTEQY
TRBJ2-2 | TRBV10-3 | AITRTPTNTGELF
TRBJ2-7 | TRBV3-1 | ASSHKRRGREQY
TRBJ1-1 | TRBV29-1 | SVTRTGVNTEAF
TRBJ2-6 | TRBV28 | ASRDRARKPSGANVLT
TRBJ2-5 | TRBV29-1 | SVETGQETQY